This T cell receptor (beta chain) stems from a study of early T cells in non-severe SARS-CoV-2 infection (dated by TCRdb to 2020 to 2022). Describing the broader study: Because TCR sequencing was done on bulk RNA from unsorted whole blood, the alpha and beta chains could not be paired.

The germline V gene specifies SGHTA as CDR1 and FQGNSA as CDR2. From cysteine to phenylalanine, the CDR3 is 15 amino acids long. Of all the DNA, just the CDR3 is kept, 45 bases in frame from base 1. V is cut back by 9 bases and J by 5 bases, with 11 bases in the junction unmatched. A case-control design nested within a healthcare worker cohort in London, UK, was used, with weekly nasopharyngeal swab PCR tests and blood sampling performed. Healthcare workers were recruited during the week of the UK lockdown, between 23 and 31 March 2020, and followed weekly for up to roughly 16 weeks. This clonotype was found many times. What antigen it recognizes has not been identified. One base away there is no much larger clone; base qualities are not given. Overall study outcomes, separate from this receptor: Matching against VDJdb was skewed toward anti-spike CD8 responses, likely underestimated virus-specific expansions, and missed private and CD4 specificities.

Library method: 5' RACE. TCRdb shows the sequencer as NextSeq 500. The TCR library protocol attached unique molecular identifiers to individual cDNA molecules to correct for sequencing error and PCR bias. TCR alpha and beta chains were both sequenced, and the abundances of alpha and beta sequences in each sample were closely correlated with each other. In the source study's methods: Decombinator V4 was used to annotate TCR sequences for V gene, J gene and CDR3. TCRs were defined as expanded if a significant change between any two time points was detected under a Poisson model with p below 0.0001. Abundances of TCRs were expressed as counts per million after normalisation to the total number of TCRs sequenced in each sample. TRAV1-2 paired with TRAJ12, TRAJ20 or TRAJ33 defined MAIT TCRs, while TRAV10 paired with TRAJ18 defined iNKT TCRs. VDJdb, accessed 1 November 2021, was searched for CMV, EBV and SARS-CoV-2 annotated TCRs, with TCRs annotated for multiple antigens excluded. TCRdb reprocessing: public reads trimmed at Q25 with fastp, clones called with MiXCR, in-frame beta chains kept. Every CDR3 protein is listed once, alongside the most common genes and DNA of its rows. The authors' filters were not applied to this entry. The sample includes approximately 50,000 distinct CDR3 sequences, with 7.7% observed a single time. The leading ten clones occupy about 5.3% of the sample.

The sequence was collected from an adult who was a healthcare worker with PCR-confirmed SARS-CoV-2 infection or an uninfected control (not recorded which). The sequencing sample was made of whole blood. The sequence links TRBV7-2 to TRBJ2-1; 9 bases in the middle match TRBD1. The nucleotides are TGTGCCAGTAAAGACAGGGGGTTCCTCAACAATGAGCAGTTCTTC. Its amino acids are CASKDRGFLNNEQFF. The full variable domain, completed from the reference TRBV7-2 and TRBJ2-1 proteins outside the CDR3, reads GAGVSQSPSNKVTEKGKDVELRCDPISGHTALYWYRQSLGQGLEFLIYFQGNSAPDKSGLPSDRFSAERTGGSVSTLTIQRTQQEDSAVYLCASKDRGFLNNEQFFGPGTRLTVL.